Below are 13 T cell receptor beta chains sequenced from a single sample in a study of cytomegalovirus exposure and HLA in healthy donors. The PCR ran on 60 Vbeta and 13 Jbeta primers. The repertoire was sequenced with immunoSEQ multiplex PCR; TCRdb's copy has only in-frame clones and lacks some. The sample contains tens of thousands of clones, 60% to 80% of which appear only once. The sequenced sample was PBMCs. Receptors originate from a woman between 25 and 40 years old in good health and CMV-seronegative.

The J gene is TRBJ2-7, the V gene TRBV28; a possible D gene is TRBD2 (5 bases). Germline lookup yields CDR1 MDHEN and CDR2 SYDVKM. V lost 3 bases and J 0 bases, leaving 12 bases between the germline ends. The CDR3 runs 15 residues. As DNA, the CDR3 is TGTGCCAGCAGTTTTCGGCTAGCCTTCTCCTACGAGCAGTACTTC. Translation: CASSFRLAFSYEQYF.

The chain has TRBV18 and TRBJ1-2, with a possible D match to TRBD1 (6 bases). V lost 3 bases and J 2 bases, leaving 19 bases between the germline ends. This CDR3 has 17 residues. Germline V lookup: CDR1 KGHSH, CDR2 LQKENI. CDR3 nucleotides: TGTGCCAGCTCACCGATTGCGCCGGGGGGGCACAACTATGGCTACACCTTC. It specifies CASSPIAPGGHNYGYTF.

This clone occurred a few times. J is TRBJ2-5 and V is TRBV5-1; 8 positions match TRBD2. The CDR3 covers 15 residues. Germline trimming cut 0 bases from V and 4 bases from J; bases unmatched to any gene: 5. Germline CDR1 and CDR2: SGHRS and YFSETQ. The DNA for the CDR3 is TGCGCCAGCAGCTTGGCCCTCCTAGCGGGAGAGACCCAGTACTTC. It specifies CASSLALLAGETQYF.

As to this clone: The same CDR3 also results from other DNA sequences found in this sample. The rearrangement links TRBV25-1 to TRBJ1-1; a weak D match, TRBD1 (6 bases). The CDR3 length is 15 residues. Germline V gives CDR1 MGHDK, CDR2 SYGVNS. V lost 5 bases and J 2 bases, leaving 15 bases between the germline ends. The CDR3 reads CASSSLTGDNTEAFF. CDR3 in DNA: TGTGCCAGCAGTTCCCTGACAGGAGATAACACTGAAGCTTTCTTT.

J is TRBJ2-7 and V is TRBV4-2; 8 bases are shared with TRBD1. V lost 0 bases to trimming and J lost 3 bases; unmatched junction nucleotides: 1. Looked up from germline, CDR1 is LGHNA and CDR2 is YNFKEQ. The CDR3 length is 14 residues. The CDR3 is CASSQEDRDYEQYF. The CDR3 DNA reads TGTGCCAGCAGCCAAGAGGACAGGGACTACGAGCAGTACTTC.

The CDR3 DNA reads as TGCGCCAGCAGTGAGTCGGGTAGCGGGGGAATAAATGAGCAGTTCTTC. This gives the protein CASSESGSGGINEQFF. The chain links TRBV10-1 to TRBJ2-1; TRBD2 matches at 9 bases. The CDR3 sequence is 16 residues long. Germline V gene data show CDR1 as WNHNN and CDR2 as SYGVQD (reference sequence). V lost 0 bases, J lost 7 bases, and 7 bases stayed unmatched.

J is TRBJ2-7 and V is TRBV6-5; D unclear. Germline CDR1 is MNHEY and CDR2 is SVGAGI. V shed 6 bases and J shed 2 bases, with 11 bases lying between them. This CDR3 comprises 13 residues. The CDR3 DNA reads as TGTGCCAGCAGCCCCGGAACAGCCTACGAGCAGTACTTC. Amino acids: CASSPGTAYEQYF.

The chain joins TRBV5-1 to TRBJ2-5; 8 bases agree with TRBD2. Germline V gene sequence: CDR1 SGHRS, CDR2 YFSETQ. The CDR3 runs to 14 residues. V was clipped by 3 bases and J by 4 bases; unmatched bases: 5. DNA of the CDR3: TGCGCCAGCAGCTCCGGGACTAGGGGAGAGACCCAGTACTTC. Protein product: CASSSGTRGETQYF. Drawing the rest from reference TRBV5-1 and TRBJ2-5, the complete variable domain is KAGVTQTPRYLIKTRGQQVTLSCSPISGHRSVSWYQQTPGQGLQFLFEYFSETQRNKGNFPGRFSGRQFSNSRSEMNVSTLELGDSALYLCASSSGTRGETQYFGPGTRLLVL.

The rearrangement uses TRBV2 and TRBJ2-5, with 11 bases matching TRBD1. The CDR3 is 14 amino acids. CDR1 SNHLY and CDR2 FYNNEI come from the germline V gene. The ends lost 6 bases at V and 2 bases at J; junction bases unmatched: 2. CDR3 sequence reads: CASSRDRGQETQYF. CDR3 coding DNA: TGTGCCAGCAGCCGGGACAGGGGGCAAGAGACCCAGTACTTC.

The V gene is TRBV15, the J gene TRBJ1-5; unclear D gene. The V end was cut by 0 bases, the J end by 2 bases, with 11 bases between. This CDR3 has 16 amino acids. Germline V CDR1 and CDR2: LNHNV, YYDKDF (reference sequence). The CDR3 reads CATSREAHLGNQPQHF. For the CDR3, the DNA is TGTGCCACCAGCAGAGAGGCCCACCTCGGCAATCAGCCCCAGCATTTT.

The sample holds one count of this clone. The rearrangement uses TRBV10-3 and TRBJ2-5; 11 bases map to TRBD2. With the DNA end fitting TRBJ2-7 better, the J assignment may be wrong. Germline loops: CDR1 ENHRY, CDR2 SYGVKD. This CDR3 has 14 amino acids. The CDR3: CATDPGLAAYEQYF. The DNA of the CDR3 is TGTGCCACAGACCCGGGACTAGCGGCCTACGAGCAGTACTTC.

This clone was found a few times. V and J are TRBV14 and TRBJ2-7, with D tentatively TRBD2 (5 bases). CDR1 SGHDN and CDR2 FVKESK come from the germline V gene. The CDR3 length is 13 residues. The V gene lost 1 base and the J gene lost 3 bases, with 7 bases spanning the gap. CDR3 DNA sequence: TGTGCCAGCAGCCAAGCCAGCGGCTACGAGCAGTACTTC. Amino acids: CASSQASGYEQYF.

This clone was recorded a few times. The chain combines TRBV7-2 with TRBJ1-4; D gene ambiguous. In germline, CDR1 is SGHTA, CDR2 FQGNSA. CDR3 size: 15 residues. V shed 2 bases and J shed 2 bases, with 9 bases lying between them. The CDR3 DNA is TGTGCCAGCAGCTTACGGCGGTTCACTAATGAAAAACTGTTTTTT. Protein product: CASSLRRFTNEKLFF.